The 11 T cell receptor beta chains below come from one sample, sequenced in a study of early T cells in non-severe SARS-CoV-2 infection. TCRdb used MiXCR to reprocess the 5' RACE reads, holding one entry per CDR3 protein. The sample lists 50,000 to 65,000 distinct CDR3 sequences; 15% to 20% were seen once. Sample: whole blood, taken at baseline. All receptors come from an adult who was a healthcare worker with PCR-confirmed SARS-CoV-2 infection or an uninfected control (not recorded which).

The sample holds a few counts of this clonotype. The rearrangement links TRBV13 to TRBJ1-3; possible D gene TRBD1, 6 bases. The CDR3 contains 15 residues. Germline CDR1 reads PRHDT; CDR2 reads FYEKMQ (reference sequence). Trimming left V 7 bases short and J 4 bases short, with 17 bases between. CDR3 residues: CASTRGGLGGNTIYF. Here the CDR3 DNA reads TGTGCCAGCACCAGAGGGGGACTAGGAGGAAACACCATATATTTT.

The table lists this clonotype with a few counts. The CDR3 DNA is TGTGCCAGCAAGCACGGGGGTAACAATCAGCCCCAGCATTTT. It translates to CASKHGGNNQPQHF. J is TRBJ1-5 and V is TRBV6-1; TRBD1 is a possible D gene (5 bases). The CDR3 runs to 14 residues. V lost 7 bases, J lost 3 bases, and 13 bases lay in between. Germline assignment: CDR1 MNHNS and CDR2 SASEGT.

In its sample, this clonotype was seen once. At one end the junction does not follow the germline gene, possibly because of a read error. The rearrangement joins TRBV7-9 to TRBJ2-7; no reliable D call. This CDR3 region has 14 residues. Germline V lookup: CDR1 SEHNR, CDR2 FQNEAQ (reference sequence). CDR3 amino acids: CASSPSGGPYEQHF. The CDR3 bases are TGTGCCAGCAGCCCCTCCGGCGGACCCTACGAGCAGCACTTC. Looking up the rest from reference TRBV7-9 and TRBJ2-7 gives the full variable domain: DTGVSQNPRHKITKRGQNVTFRCDPISEHNRLYWYRQTLGQGPEFLTYFQNEAQLEKSRLLSDRFSAERPKGSFSTLEIQRTEQGDSAMYLCASSPSGGPYEQHFGPGTRLTVT.

In its sample, this clonotype was seen a few times. V gene TRBV7-2 combines with J gene TRBJ1-5, with 7 bases that match TRBD1. Germline lookup yields CDR1 SGHTA and CDR2 FQGNSA. V dropped 1 base and J dropped 1; count of bases not matched to a gene: 1. CDR3 length: 15 residues. DNA for the CDR3: TGTGCCAGCAGCTTAGACAGGGGAAGCAATCAGCCCCAGCATTTT. It translates to CASSLDRGSNQPQHF.

The chain recombines TRBV11-3 with TRBJ2-5, with 10 positions matching TRBD1. Germline CDR1 is SGHNT and CDR2 is YENEEA. The CDR3 is 15 residues long. V lost 5 bases to trimming and J lost 5 bases; unmatched junction nucleotides: 8. CDR3 in DNA: TGTGCCAGCAGCCTACGGACAGGGGGTTGGGAGACCCAGTACTTC. Translated, it gives CASSLRTGGWETQYF.

The rearrangement links TRBV6-6 to TRBJ1-2; a weak D match, TRBD1 (5 bases). Germline V gene data show CDR1 as MNHNY and CDR2 as SVGAGI (reference sequence). V was pared by 1 base and J by 8 bases, with 11 bases between. The length of the CDR3 is 13 residues. CDR3 loop: CASSYLGGDGYTF. CDR3 coding DNA: TGTGCCAGCAGTTACTTAGGAGGGGACGGCTACACCTTC.

The V call is TRBV5-1, the J call TRBJ1-2; 10 nucleotides align to TRBD1. The trim removed 0 bases at V and 7 bases at J, leaving 3 bases unmatched. The CDR3 covers 14 residues. Germline V gene data show CDR1 as SGHRS and CDR2 as YFSETQ. The CDR3 sequence is CASSLEGTGAGYTF. CDR3 in DNA: TGCGCCAGCAGCTTGGAAGGGACAGGGGCTGGCTACACCTTC.

The J gene is TRBJ2-2, the V gene TRBV6-1; D ambiguous. In germline, CDR1 is MNHNS, CDR2 SASEGT. This CDR3 region has 14 residues. V lost 10 bases, J lost 1 base, and 13 bases lay in between. The DNA for the CDR3 is TGTGCCACCTCCCGCGACGAGAACACCGGGGAGCTGTTTTTT. Translation gives CATSRDENTGELFF.

The V gene is TRBV7-2, the J gene TRBJ2-4; 11 positions agree with TRBD2. This CDR3 is 12 amino acids long. The germline gives CDR1 SGHTA, CDR2 FQGNSA. After removal of 5 bases from V and 13 bases from J, the junction contained 4 bases not matched to a gene. The CDR3 sequence is CASSGRLAGQYF. The CDR3 nucleotides are TGTGCCAGCAGCGGCCGACTAGCGGGGCAGTACTTC. Using reference TRBV7-2 and TRBJ2-4 for the parts outside the CDR3, the full variable domain is GAGVSQSPSNKVTEKGKDVELRCDPISGHTALYWYRQSLGQGLEFLIYFQGNSAPDKSGLPSDRFSAERTGGSVSTLTIQRTQQEDSAVYLCASSGRLAGQYFGAGTRLSVL.

This clonotype was detected a few times. The rearrangement uses TRBV10-3 and TRBJ2-3; D gene ambiguous. The germline V gene has CDR1 ENHRY and CDR2 SYGVKD. This CDR3 has 11 residues. Trimming took 6 bases from V and 0 from J, leaving 1 base between them. CDR3 sequence: CAISSTDTQYF. The CDR3 DNA sequence: TGTGCCATCAGCAGCACAGATACGCAGTATTTT.

The CDR3 loop is CASSPGGPRETQYF. CDR3 sequence (DNA): TGTGCCAGTAGTCCCGGGGGGCCACGGGAGACCCAGTACTTC. The chain uses TRBV19 and TRBJ2-5, with D perhaps matching TRBD2 (7 bases). Germline V lookup: CDR1 LNHDA, CDR2 SQIVND (reference sequence). The ends were cut back, 5 bases at V and 5 bases at J, with 15 bases in the middle. This CDR3 has 14 amino acids. Full variable domain (outside the CDR3, taken from reference TRBV19 and TRBJ2-5): DGGITQSPKYLFRKEGQNVTLSCEQNLNHDAMYWYRQDPGQGLRLIYYSQIVNDFQKGDIAEGYSVSREKKESFPLTVTSAQKNPTAFYLCASSPGGPRETQYFGPGTRLLVL.